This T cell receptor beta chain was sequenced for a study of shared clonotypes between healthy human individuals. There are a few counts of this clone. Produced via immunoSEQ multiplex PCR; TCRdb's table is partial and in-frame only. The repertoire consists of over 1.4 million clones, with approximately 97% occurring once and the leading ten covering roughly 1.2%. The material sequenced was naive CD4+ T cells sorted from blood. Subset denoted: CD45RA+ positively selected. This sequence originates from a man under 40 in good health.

The CDR3 here is CASRRGNSVDTGELFF. The CDR3 nucleotides read TGTGCCAGTAGAAGAGGGAATTCAGTCGACACCGGGGAGCTGTTTTTT. V usage is TRBV2 and J usage is TRBJ2-2, with D possibly TRBD2 on 5 matching bases. CDR1 and CDR2 (germline): SNHLY, FYNNEI. The V end lost 9 bases, the J end lost 3 bases, and 20 bases lay between the germline ends. This CDR3 has 16 residues.